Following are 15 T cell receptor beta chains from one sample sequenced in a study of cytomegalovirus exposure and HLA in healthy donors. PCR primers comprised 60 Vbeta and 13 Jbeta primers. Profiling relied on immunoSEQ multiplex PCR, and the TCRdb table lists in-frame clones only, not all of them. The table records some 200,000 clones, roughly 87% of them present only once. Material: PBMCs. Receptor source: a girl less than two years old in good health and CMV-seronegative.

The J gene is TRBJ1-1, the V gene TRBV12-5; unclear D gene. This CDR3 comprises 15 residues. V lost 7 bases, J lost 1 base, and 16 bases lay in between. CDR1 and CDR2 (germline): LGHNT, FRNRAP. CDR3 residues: CASAVTGVGNTEAFF. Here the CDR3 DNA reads TGTGCTAGTGCCGTCACCGGGGTTGGGAACACTGAAGCTTTCTTT.

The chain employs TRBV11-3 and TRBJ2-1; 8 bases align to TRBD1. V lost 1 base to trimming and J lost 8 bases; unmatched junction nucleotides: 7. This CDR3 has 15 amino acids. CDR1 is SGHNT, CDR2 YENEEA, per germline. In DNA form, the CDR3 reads TGTGCCAGCAGCTTAGGGCCAGTGACAGGGGATGAGCAGTTCTTC. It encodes CASSLGPVTGDEQFF.

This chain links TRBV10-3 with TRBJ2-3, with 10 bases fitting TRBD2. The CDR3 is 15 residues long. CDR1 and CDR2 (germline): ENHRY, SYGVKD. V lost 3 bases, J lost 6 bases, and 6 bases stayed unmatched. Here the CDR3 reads CAISDKRGGRDTQYF. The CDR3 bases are TGTGCCATCAGTGATAAGCGGGGGGGCCGGGATACGCAGTATTTT.

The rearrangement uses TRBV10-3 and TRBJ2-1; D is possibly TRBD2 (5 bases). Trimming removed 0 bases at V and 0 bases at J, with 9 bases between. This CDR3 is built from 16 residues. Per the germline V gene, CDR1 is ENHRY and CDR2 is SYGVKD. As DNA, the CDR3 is TGTGCCATCAGTGAGTCCAGCGGAAACTCCTACAATGAGCAGTTCTTC. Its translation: CAISESSGNSYNEQFF.

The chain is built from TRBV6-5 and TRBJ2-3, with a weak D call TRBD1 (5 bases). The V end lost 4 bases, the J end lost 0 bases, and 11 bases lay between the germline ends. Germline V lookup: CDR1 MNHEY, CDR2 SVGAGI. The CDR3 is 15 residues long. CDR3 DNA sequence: TGTGCCAGCAGTTCCCGACAGATAAGCACAGATACGCAGTATTTT. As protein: CASSSRQISTDTQYF.

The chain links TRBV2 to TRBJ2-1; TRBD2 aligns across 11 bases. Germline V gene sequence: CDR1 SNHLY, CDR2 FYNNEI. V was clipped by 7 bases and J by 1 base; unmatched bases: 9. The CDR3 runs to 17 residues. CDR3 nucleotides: TGTGCCAGCACGAGGGGTAGACTAGCGGGATCCTACAATGAGCAGTTCTTC. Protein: CASTRGRLAGSYNEQFF.

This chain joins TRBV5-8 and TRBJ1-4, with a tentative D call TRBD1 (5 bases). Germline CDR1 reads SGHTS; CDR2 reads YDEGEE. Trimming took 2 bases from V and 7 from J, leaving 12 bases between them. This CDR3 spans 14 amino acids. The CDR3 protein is CASSLRGFGEKLFF. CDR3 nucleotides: TGTGCCAGCAGCTTAAGGGGTTTCGGTGAAAAACTGTTTTTT.

The CDR3 reads CASSVGGGLNQPQHF. In DNA form, the CDR3 reads TGTGCCAGCAGCGTAGGGGGGGGGCTCAATCAGCCCCAGCATTTT. The V gene is TRBV9, the J gene TRBJ1-5; TRBD1 might be the D (6 bases). Germline V gene data show CDR1 as SGDLS and CDR2 as YYNGEE. This CDR3 has 15 amino acids. The V end was cut by 0 bases, the J end by 3 bases, with 10 bases between.

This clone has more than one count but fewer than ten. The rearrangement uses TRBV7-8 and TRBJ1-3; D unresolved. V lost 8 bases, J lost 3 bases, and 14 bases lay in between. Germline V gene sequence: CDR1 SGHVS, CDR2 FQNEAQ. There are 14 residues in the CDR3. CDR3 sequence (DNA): TGTGCCAGCTACGGGGAGTTAGGTGGAAACACCATATATTTT. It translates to CASYGELGGNTIYF. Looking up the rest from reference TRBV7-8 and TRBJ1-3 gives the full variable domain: GAGVSQSPRYKVAKRGQDVALRCDPISGHVSLFWYQQALGQGPEFLTYFQNEAQLDKSGLPSDRFFAERPEGSVSTLKIQRTQQEDSAVYLCASYGELGGNTIYFGEGSWLTVV.

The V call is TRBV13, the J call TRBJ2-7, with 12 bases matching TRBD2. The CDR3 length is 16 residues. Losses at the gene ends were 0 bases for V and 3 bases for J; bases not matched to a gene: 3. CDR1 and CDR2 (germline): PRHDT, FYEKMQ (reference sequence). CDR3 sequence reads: CASSLGLAGGHYEQYF. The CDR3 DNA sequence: TGTGCCAGCAGCTTAGGACTAGCGGGAGGCCACTACGAGCAGTACTTC.

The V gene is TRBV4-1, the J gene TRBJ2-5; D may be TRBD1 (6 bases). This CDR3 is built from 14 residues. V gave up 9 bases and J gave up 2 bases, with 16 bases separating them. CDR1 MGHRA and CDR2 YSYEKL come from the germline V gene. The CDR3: CASRKQGGQETQYF. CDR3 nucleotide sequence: TGCGCCAGTAGGAAACAGGGTGGTCAAGAGACCCAGTACTTC.

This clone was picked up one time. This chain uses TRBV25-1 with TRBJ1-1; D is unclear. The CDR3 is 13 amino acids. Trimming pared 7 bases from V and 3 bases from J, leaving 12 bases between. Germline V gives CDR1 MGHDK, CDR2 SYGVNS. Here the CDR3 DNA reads TGTGCCAGCAAGAGCCGTTTGGACACTGAAGCTTTCTTT. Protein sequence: CASKSRLDTEAFF.

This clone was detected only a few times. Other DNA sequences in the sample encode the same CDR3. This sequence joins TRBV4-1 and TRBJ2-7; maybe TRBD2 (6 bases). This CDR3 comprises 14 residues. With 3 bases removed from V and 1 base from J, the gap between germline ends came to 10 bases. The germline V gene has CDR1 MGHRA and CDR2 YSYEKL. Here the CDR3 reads CASSHGTGSYEQYF. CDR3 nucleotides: TGCGCCAGCAGCCACGGGACTGGTTCCTACGAGCAGTACTTC.

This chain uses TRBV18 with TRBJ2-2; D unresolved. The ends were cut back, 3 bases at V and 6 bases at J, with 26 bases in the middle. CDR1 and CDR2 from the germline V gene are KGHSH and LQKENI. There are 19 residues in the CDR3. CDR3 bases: TGTGCCAGCTCACCTTACGTCCGAGACAAAACAAGCCCGGCCGGGGAGCTGTTTTTT. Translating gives CASSPYVRDKTSPAGELFF.

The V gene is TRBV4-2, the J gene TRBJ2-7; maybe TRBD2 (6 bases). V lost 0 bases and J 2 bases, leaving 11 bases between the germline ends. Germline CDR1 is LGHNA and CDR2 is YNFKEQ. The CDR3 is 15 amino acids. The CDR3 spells CASSQDWAGTYEQYF. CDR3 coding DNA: TGTGCCAGCAGCCAAGATTGGGCGGGAACCTACGAGCAGTACTTC.